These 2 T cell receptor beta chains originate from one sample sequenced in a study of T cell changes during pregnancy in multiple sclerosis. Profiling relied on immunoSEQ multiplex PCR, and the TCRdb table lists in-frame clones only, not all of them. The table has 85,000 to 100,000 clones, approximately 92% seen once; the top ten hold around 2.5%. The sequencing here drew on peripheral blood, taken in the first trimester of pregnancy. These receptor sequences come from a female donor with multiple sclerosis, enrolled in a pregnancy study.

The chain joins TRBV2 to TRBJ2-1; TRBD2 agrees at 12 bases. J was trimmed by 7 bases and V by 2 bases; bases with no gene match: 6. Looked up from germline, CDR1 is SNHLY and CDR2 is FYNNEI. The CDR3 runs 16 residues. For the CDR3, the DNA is TGTGCCAGCAGTGAACTAGCGGGAGGGACTAATAATGAGCAGTTCTTC. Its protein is CASSELAGGTNNEQFF.

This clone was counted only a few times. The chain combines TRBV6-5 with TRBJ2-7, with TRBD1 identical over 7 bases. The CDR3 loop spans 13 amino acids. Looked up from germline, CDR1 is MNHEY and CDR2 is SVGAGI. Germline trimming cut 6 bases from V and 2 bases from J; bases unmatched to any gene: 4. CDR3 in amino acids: CASRLGTAYEQYF. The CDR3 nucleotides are TGTGCCAGCAGACTAGGGACAGCCTACGAGCAGTACTTC.